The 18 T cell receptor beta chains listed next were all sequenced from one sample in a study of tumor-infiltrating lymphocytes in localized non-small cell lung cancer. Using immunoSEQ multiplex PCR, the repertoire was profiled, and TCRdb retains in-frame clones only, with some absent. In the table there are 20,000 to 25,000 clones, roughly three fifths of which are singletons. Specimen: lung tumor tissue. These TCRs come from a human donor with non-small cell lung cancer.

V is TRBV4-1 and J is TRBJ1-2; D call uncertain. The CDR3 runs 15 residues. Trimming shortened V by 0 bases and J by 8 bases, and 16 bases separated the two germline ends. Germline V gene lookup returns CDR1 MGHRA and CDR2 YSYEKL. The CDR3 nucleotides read TGCGCCAGCAGCCAAGATTCAACCGGTTCTCGGGGCTACACCTTC. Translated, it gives CASSQDSTGSRGYTF.

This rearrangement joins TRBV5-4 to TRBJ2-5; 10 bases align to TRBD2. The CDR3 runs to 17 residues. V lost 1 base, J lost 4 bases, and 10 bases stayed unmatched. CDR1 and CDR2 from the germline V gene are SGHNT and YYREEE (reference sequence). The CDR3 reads CASSLRPRGLALETQYF. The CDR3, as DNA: TGTGCCAGCAGCTTGAGACCACGGGGACTAGCGTTAGAGACCCAGTACTTC.

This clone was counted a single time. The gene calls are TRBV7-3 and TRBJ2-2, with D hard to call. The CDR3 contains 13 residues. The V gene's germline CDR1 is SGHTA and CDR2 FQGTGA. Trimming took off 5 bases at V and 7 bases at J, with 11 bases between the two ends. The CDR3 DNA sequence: TGTGCCAGCAGCCGAGTAAGGGACGGGGAGCTGTTTTTT. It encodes CASSRVRDGELFF.

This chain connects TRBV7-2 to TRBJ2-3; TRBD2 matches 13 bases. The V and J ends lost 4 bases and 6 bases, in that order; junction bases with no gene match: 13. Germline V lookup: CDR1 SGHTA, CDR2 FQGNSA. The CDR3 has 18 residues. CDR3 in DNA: TGTGCCAGCAGCTATCTACCCTGGACTAGCGGGAGTTCCGATACGCAGTATTTT. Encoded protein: CASSYLPWTSGSSDTQYF.

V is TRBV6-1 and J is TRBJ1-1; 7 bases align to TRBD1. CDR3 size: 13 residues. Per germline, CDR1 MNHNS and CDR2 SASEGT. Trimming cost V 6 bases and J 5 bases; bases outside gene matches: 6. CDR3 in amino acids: CASSLTGATEAFF. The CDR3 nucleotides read TGTGCCAGCAGCTTAACAGGGGCAACTGAAGCTTTCTTT.

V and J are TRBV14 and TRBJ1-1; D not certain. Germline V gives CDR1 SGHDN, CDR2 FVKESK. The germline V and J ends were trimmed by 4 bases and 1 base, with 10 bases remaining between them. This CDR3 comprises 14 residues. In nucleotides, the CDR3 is TGTGCCAGCAGCCGCCAATTACAGAACACTGAAGCTTTCTTT. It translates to CASSRQLQNTEAFF.

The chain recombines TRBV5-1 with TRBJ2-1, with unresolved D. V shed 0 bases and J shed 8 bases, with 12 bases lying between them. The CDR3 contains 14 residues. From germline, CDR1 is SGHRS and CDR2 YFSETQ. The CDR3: CASSLGQTWDEQFF. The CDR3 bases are TGCGCCAGCAGCTTGGGCCAGACTTGGGATGAGCAGTTCTTC.

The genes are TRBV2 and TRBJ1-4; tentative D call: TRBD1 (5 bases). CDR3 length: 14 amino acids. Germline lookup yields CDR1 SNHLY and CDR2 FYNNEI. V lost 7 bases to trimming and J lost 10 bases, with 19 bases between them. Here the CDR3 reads CASTQGDWGGKLFF. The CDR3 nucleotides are TGTGCCAGCACCCAGGGAGATTGGGGAGGAAAACTGTTTTTT. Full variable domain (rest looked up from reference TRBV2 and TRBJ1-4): EPEVTQTPSHQVTQMGQEVILRCVPISNHLYFYWYRQILGQKVEFLVSFYNNEISEKSEIFDDQFSVERPDGSNFTLKIRSTKLEDSAMYFCASTQGDWGGKLFFGSGTQLSVL.

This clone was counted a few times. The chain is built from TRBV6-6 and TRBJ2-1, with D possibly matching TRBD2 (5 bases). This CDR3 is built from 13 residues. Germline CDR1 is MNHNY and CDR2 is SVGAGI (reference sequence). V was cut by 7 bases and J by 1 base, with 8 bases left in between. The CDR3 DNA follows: TGTGCCAGCACAGGCGGGTCCTACAATGAGCAGTTCTTC. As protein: CASTGGSYNEQFF.

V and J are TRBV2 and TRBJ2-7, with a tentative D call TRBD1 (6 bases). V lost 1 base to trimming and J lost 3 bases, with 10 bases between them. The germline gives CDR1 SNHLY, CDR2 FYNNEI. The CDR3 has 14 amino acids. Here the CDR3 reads CASSEGDTYYEQYF. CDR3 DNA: TGTGCCAGCAGTGAAGGGGACACTTACTACGAGCAGTACTTC.

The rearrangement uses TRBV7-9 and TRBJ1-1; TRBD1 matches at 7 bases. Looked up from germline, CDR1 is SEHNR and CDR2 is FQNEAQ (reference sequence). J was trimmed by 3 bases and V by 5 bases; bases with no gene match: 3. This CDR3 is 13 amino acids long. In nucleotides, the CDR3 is TGTGCCAGCAGCCCAACAGGGGACACTGAAGCTTTCTTT. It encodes CASSPTGDTEAFF.

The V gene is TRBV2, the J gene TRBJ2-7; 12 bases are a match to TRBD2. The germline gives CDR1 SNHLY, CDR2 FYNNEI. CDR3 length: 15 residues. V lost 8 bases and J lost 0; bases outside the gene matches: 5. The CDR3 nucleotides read TGTGCCAGCGCACTGACTAGCGGGAGCTCCTACGAGCAGTACTTC. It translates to CASALTSGSSYEQYF.

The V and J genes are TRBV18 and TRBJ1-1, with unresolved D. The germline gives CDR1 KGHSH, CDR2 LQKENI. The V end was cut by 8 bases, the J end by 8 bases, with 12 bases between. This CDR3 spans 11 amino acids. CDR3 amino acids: CASRVEVEAFF. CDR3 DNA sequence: TGTGCCAGCCGGGTGGAGGTCGAAGCTTTCTTT.

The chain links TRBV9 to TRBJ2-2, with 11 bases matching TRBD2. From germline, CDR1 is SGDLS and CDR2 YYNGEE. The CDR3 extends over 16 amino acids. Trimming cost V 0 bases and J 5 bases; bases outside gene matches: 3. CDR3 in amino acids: CASSVGLAGWTGELFF. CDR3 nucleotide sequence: TGTGCCAGCAGCGTAGGACTAGCGGGATGGACCGGGGAGCTGTTTTTT.

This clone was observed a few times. In DNA form, the CDR3 reads TGTGCCAGCTCTAGGACGGGGCGCACCGGGGAGCTGTTTTTT. It yields the protein CASSRTGRTGELFF. This chain connects TRBV2 to TRBJ2-2, with D perhaps matching TRBD1 or TRBD2 (5 bases each). The V end lost 8 bases, the J end lost 4 bases, and 14 bases lay between the germline ends. There are 14 residues in the CDR3. CDR1 is SNHLY and CDR2 is FYNNEI in the germline V gene.

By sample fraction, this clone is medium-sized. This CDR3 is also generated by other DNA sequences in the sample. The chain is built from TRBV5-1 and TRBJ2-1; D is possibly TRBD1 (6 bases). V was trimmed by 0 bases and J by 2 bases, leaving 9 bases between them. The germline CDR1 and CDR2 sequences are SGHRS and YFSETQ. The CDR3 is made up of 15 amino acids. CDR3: CASSLDGDTYNEQFF. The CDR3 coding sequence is TGCGCCAGCAGCTTGGACGGGGACACCTACAATGAGCAGTTCTTC.

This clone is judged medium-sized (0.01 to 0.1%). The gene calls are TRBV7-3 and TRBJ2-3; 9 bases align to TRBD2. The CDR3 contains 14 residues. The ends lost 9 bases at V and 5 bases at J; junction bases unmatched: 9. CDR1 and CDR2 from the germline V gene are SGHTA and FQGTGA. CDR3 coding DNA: TGTGCCAGTAGTAGCGGGAGTTATTTAGATACGCAGTATTTT. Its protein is CASSSGSYLDTQYF.

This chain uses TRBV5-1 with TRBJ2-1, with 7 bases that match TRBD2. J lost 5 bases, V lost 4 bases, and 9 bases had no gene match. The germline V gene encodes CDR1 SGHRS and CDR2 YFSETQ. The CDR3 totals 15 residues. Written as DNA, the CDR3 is TGCGCCAGCAGCCCTAGCGGAACCCTCAACAATGAGCAGTTCTTC. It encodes CASSPSGTLNNEQFF.